Below are 21 T cell receptor beta chains sequenced from a single sample in a study of cytomegalovirus exposure and HLA in healthy donors. 60 Vbeta and 13 Jbeta primers were used in PCR. Clones were sequenced by immunoSEQ multiplex PCR, and TCRdb holds only the in-frame ones, with some missing. The sample records 45,000 to 60,000 clones, about 72% being singletons. The sample was PBMCs. Receptors were obtained from a young man in good health and CMV-seronegative.

For the CDR3, the DNA is TGTGCCAGCAATCCAACTAGCGGGAGCTCCTACGAGCAGTACTTC. It translates to CASNPTSGSSYEQYF. This chain joins TRBV6-1 and TRBJ2-7, with TRBD2 matching 11 bases. V lost 7 bases and J lost 0; bases outside the gene matches: 5. The CDR3 sequence is 15 residues long. CDR1 and CDR2 (germline): MNHNS, SASEGT.

This chain connects TRBV13 to TRBJ1-1; 8 positions match TRBD1. The V segment lost 5 bases and the J segment 12 bases; nucleotides outside the gene matches: 8. This CDR3 has 12 residues. Germline values: CDR1 PRHDT, CDR2 FYEKMQ (reference sequence). The CDR3 DNA is TGTGCCAGCAGCCCAAGACAGGGGAAACCTTTCTTT. Encoded protein: CASSPRQGKPFF.

CDR3 DNA sequence: TGTGCTAGTGGTCTCGTTGACGAGCAGTACTTC. It yields the protein CASGLVDEQYF. The chain recombines TRBV12-5 with TRBJ2-7; D ambiguous. The germline V gene has CDR1 LGHNT and CDR2 FRNRAP. Trimming stripped 5 bases from V and 5 bases from J, with 7 bases between. The CDR3 is 11 residues long.

This chain links TRBV6-5 with TRBJ2-1, with a possible D match to TRBD1 (5 bases). This CDR3 is 13 amino acids long. Germline V gene sequence: CDR1 MNHEY, CDR2 SVGAGI. The ends were cut back, 2 bases at V and 10 bases at J, with 12 bases in the middle. The CDR3 region has the DNA TGTGCCAGCAGTTACCCCAAGACAGCCGAGCAGTTCTTC. It yields the protein CASSYPKTAEQFF.

This chain uses TRBV5-1 with TRBJ2-1, with 7 nucleotides matching TRBD2. The CDR3 runs to 12 residues. CDR1 is SGHRS, CDR2 YFSETQ, per germline. Unmatched junction bases numbered 0, after V lost 2 bases and J lost 7 bases. The CDR3 protein is CASSFGGNEQFF. The CDR3 DNA reads TGCGCCAGCAGCTTCGGGGGGAATGAGCAGTTCTTC.

This clone came up a few times. The same CDR3 is also encoded by other DNA sequences in this sample. The CDR3 loop is CASSSVRTYPYEQYF. CDR3 in DNA: TGTGCCAGCAGCTCCGTTCGTACATACCCCTACGAGCAGTACTTC. This rearrangement joins TRBV7-9 to TRBJ2-7; D gene uncertain. The CDR3 sequence is 15 residues long. Trimming took 4 bases from V and 2 from J, leaving 15 bases between them. CDR1 is SEHNR, CDR2 FQNEAQ, per germline (reference sequence).

This clone was observed a handful of times. This chain links TRBV5-5 with TRBJ1-5; 11 bases are shared with TRBD1. The J segment lost 1 base and the V segment lost 5 bases, leaving 5 bases of the junction unmatched. Germline assignment: CDR1 SGHKS and CDR2 YYEKEE (reference sequence). CDR3 length: 16 residues. This chain's CDR3 is CASRRTGGESNQPQHF. The CDR3 bases are TGTGCCAGCAGGAGGACAGGGGGCGAGAGCAATCAGCCCCAGCATTTT.

This clone was observed a handful of times. The CDR3 coding sequence is TGCGCCAGCAGCTTGATATCTGACGAGCAGTACTTC. Translation gives CASSLISDEQYF. V and J are TRBV5-1 and TRBJ2-7; D is ambiguous. The CDR3 is 12 amino acids. Germline CDR1 reads SGHRS; CDR2 reads YFSETQ. Trimming stripped 1 base from V and 5 bases from J, with 7 bases between.

This chain connects TRBV27 to TRBJ1-5; D not certain. V lost 5 bases, J lost 2 bases, and 7 bases lay in between. Germline CDR1 MNHEY, CDR2 SMNVEV (reference sequence). The CDR3 loop spans 13 amino acids. The CDR3: CASSPLGNQPQHF. The CDR3 region has the DNA TGTGCCAGCAGTCCACTTGGCAATCAGCCCCAGCATTTT.

The chain links TRBV6-6 to TRBJ2-5; 12 nucleotides line up with TRBD2. The DNA end lines up better with TRBJ2-7; the J call may be wrong. The CDR3 length is 16 residues. The germline CDR1 and CDR2 sequences are MNHNY and SVGAGI (reference sequence). CDR3 in amino acids: CASSYRLAGGVGEQYF. The CDR3 DNA sequence: TGTGCCAGCAGTTATCGGCTAGCGGGAGGGGTTGGCGAGCAGTACTTC.

This clone showed up just a few times. The chain links TRBV6-1 to TRBJ1-5, with D possibly matching TRBD1 (6 bases). Germline CDR1 MNHNS, CDR2 SASEGT. Trimming stripped 1 base from V and 4 bases from J, with 11 bases between. This CDR3 region has 15 residues. Written as DNA, the CDR3 is TGTGCCAGCAGTGAAGTCGGGACACGTAATCAGCCCCAGCATTTT. Its translation is CASSEVGTRNQPQHF.

The genes are TRBV5-6 and TRBJ2-5; 10 nucleotides align to TRBD2. CDR3 length: 17 amino acids. V was pared by 3 bases and J by 5 bases, with 13 bases of the junction left unmatched. Germline values: CDR1 SGHDT, CDR2 YYEEEE. CDR3 coding DNA: TGTGCCAGCAGCTCCTGGGGTCTAGCGGGAGTTGGGGAGACCCAGTACTTC. It translates to CASSSWGLAGVGETQYF.

By share, this clone counts as medium-sized. The J gene is TRBJ1-1, the V gene TRBV6-1, with D possibly TRBD1 on 6 matching bases. The germline V and J ends were trimmed by 4 bases and 4 bases, with 13 bases remaining between them. The CDR3 is made up of 14 amino acids. CDR1 and CDR2 (germline): MNHNS, SASEGT. The CDR3 loop is CASSVTGGTTEAFF. CDR3 sequence (DNA): TGTGCCAGCAGTGTGACAGGCGGCACCACTGAAGCTTTCTTT.

CDR3 region: CASSEALWSGGRAGANVLTF. The CDR3 DNA sequence: TGTGCCAGCAGTGAAGCGCTTTGGTCGGGGGGCAGGGCTGGGGCCAACGTCCTGACTTTC. The rearrangement uses TRBV2 and TRBJ2-6, with D possibly matching TRBD2 (7 bases). The V end was cut by 0 bases, the J end by 2 bases, with 20 bases between. The CDR3 spans 20 residues. Per the germline V gene, CDR1 is SNHLY and CDR2 is FYNNEI.

This chain uses TRBV6-5 with TRBJ2-5, with D possibly TRBD1 on 8 matching bases. Trimming removed 5 bases from V and 2 bases from J, with 15 bases in between. The CDR3 covers 15 residues. Germline V gene sequence: CDR1 MNHEY, CDR2 SVGAGI. The CDR3 DNA sequence: TGTGCCAGCAGTACCGACAGGGGAGGGCAAGAGACCCAGTACTTC. Encoded protein: CASSTDRGGQETQYF.

V is TRBV2 and J is TRBJ2-7; 9 bases line up with TRBD1. With 1 base clipped from V and 5 bases from J, the junction kept 6 bases outside the gene matches. There are 15 residues in the CDR3. Looked up from germline, CDR1 is SNHLY and CDR2 is FYNNEI. This chain's CDR3 is CASSEVLQGADEQYF. CDR3 bases: TGTGCCAGCAGTGAAGTGCTACAGGGGGCAGACGAGCAGTACTTC.

The rearrangement links TRBV7-2 to TRBJ2-7, with D tentatively TRBD2 (5 bases). The CDR3 runs 11 residues. V lost 6 bases, J lost 3 bases, and 6 bases lay in between. From germline, CDR1 is SGHTA and CDR2 FQGNSA. The CDR3 reads CASSRDYEQYF. The CDR3 bases are TGTGCCAGCAGTCGGGACTACGAGCAGTACTTC.

The chain joins TRBV29-1 to TRBJ1-2; TRBD1 matches at 8 bases. Trimming cost V 7 bases and J 6 bases; bases outside gene matches: 10. Germline V CDR1 and CDR2: SQVTM, ANQGSEA. The length of the CDR3 is 13 residues. DNA of the CDR3: TGCAGCGCAGAGGACAGGGAGGAAAATGGCTACACCTTC. Residues: CSAEDREENGYTF.

This clone turned up a few times. The V call is TRBV27, the J call TRBJ1-2, with 9 bases that match TRBD1. V shed 3 bases and J 7 bases; nucleotides not matched to a gene: 9. From germline, CDR1 is MNHEY and CDR2 SMNVEV (reference sequence). The CDR3 extends over 15 amino acids. The chain's CDR3 is CASSFYRQGGGGYTF. CDR3 in DNA: TGTGCCAGCAGTTTTTACCGACAGGGGGGAGGTGGCTACACCTTC.

J is TRBJ2-7 and V is TRBV25-1; D is possibly TRBD2 (5 bases). From germline, CDR1 is MGHDK and CDR2 SYGVNS. CDR3 length: 16 amino acids. V was trimmed by 3 bases and J by 1 base, leaving 16 bases between them. The CDR3 spells CASSDSGGLDSYEQYF. In DNA form, the CDR3 reads TGTGCCAGCAGTGACAGCGGAGGTCTGGATTCCTACGAGCAGTACTTC.

The CDR3 region is CASCEQGLGEKLFF. The CDR3, as DNA: TGTGCCAGCTGTGAACAGGGGCTCGGGGAAAAACTGTTTTTT. V gene TRBV6-5 combines with J gene TRBJ1-4; the match to TRBD1 covers 7 bases. J gave up 8 bases and V 8 bases, and 11 bases lay outside the gene matches. The germline V gene encodes CDR1 MNHEY and CDR2 SVGAGI. This CDR3 spans 14 amino acids.